Following are 6 T cell receptor beta chains from one sample sequenced in a study of shared clonotypes between healthy human individuals. Generated by immunoSEQ multiplex PCR, the TCRdb table keeps only in-frame clones and is missing some. Of approximately 2.1 million clones detected, approximately 95% appear once; the ten largest clones hold 0.35% to 0.45%. The sample consisted of naive CD4+ T cells from PBMCs. Subset specified: CD45RA+ positively selected. Every receptor here comes from a man in his late teens or twenties in good health. Some clones in this sample may be carry-over from other donors' samples.

V and J are TRBV19 and TRBJ2-7, with 10 positions matching TRBD1. The CDR3 spans 15 residues. Trimming at V came to 6 bases and at J to 3 bases, leaving 8 bases not matched to a gene. Germline V CDR1 and CDR2: LNHDA, SQIVND (reference sequence). Here the CDR3 reads CASSGRDRGFYEQYF. CDR3 sequence (DNA): TGTGCCAGTAGCGGCCGGGACAGGGGATTCTACGAGCAGTACTTC.

The rearrangement links TRBV7-2 to TRBJ2-3, with a possible D match to TRBD2 (5 bases). CDR3 length: 16 amino acids. The V gene's germline CDR1 is SGHTA and CDR2 FQGNSA. V was pared by 4 bases and J by 1 base, with 15 bases between. In DNA, the CDR3 is TGTGCCAGCAGCTCCCGTCCGGGATTGGGCACAGATACGCAGTATTTT. Translation: CASSSRPGLGTDTQYF. The full variable domain, in which reference TRBV7-2 and TRBJ2-3 provide the parts outside the CDR3, is GAGVSQSPSNKVTEKGKDVELRCDPISGHTALYWYRQSLGQGLEFLIYFQGNSAPDKSGLPSDRFSAERTGGSVSTLTIQRTQQEDSAVYLCASSSRPGLGTDTQYFGPGTRLTVL.

The chain recombines TRBV7-9 with TRBJ2-1; the match to TRBD1 covers 8 bases. V lost 6 bases, J lost 4 bases, and 8 bases stayed unmatched. The germline V gene encodes CDR1 SEHNR and CDR2 FQNEAQ (reference sequence). The CDR3 has 15 amino acids. CDR3 amino acids: CASSYGQGLYNEQFF. CDR3 bases: TGTGCCAGCAGTTACGGACAGGGATTATACAATGAGCAGTTCTTC.

The J gene is TRBJ1-5, the V gene TRBV28; D uncertain. Germline CDR1 is MDHEN and CDR2 is SYDVKM. The CDR3 consists of 14 residues. V lost 3 bases, J lost 2 bases, and 8 bases lay in between. In DNA form, the CDR3 reads TGTGCCAGCAGTTTGGGGTCCGGCAATCAGCCCCAGCATTTT. Translating gives CASSLGSGNQPQHF.

This chain joins TRBV6-1 and TRBJ1-1, with D tentatively TRBD1 (6 bases). CDR1 is MNHNS and CDR2 is SASEGT in the germline V gene. This CDR3 is 14 amino acids long. Trimming removed 1 base from V and 4 bases from J, with 10 bases in between. CDR3 region: CASSEGGAATEAFF. Here the CDR3 DNA reads TGTGCCAGCAGTGAAGGGGGGGCAGCCACTGAAGCTTTCTTT.

The V gene is TRBV27, the J gene TRBJ2-7; TRBD2 matches at 8 bases. The CDR3 has 15 amino acids. V lost 3 bases to trimming and J lost 9 bases; unmatched junction nucleotides: 13. Germline CDR1 reads MNHEY; CDR2 reads SMNVEV (reference sequence). This CDR3 is CASSFLRAGAPGQYF. As DNA, the CDR3 is TGTGCCAGCAGTTTCCTCCGAGCGGGAGCGCCGGGGCAGTACTTC.